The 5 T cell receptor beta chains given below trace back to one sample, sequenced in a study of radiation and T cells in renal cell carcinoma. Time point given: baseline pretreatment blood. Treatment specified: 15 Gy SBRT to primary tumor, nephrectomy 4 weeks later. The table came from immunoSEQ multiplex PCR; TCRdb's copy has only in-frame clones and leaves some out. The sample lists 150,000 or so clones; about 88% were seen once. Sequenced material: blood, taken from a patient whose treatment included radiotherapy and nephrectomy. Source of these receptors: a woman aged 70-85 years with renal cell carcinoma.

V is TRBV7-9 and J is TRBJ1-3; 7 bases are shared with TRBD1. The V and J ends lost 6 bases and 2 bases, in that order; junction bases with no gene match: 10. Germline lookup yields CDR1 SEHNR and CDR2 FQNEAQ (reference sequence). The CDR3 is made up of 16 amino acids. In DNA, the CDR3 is TGTGCCAGCAGATCAGCCAAAACAGGGGCTGGAAACACCATATATTTT. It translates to CASRSAKTGAGNTIYF.

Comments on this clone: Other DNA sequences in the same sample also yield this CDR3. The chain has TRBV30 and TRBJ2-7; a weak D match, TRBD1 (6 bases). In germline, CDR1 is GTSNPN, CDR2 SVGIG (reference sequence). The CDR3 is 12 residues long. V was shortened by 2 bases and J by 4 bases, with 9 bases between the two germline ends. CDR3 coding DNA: TGTGCCTGGAGTCCCAGGGGTTACGAGCAGTACTTC. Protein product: CAWSPRGYEQYF.

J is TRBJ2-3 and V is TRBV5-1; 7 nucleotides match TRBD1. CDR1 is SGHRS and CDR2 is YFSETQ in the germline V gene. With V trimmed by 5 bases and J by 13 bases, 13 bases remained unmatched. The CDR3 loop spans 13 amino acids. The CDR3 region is CASRKVGGPREYF. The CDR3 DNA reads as TGCGCCAGCAGAAAAGTAGGGGGCCCTAGGGAGTATTTT.

The CDR3 loop reads CASNRIPTNYGYTF. CDR3 coding DNA: TGTGCCAGTAACCGGATCCCTACCAATTATGGCTACACCTTC. This chain links TRBV19 with TRBJ1-2; D is ambiguous. Trimming removed 7 bases at V and 5 bases at J, with 17 bases between. The CDR3 consists of 14 residues. The germline V gene has CDR1 LNHDA and CDR2 SQIVND (reference sequence).

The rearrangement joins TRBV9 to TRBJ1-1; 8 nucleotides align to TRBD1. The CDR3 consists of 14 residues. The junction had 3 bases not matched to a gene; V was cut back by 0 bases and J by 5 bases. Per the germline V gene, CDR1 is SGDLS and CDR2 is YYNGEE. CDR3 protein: CASSVGQGRTEAFF. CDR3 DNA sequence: TGTGCCAGCAGCGTAGGACAGGGGAGGACTGAAGCTTTCTTT.